The next 25 T cell receptor beta chains were all read from a single sample in a study of response to subunit inactivated influenza vaccine. TCRdb reprocessed the RT-PCR reads with MiXCR, giving one entry per CDR3 protein. Of about 190,000 distinct CDR3 sequences in the sample, roughly 14% were seen once. The sample consisted of CD8+ T cells sorted from PBMCs, taken 4 to 6 days after vaccination. The receptors derive from a man aged 45-65 years who received an inactivated influenza vaccine.

This clonotype was counted between two and nine times. The chain employs TRBV9 and TRBJ2-3, with D perhaps matching TRBD2 (5 bases). The CDR3 covers 15 residues. Trimming took off 0 bases at V and 4 bases at J, with 12 bases between the two ends. Germline CDR1 SGDLS, CDR2 YYNGEE. CDR3 in amino acids: CASSVEGEEADTQYF. CDR3 DNA sequence: TGTGCCAGCAGCGTAGAGGGAGAAGAGGCAGATACGCAGTATTTT.

The chain couples TRBV9 to TRBJ2-7; TRBD2 matches at 14 bases. With 4 bases clipped from V and 4 bases from J, the junction kept 13 bases outside the gene matches. The CDR3 totals 18 residues. From germline, CDR1 is SGDLS and CDR2 YYNGEE. The CDR3 sequence: CASSNHRLAGGPLYEQYF. The CDR3 region has the DNA TGTGCCAGCAGCAACCACCGACTAGCGGGAGGGCCCCTGTACGAGCAGTACTTC.

This chain links TRBV12-3 or TRBV12-4 with TRBJ1-5, with a possible D match to TRBD1 (5 bases). Trimming cost V 4 bases and J 0 bases, with 7 bases left between them. This CDR3 region has 14 residues. CDR3 nucleotides: TGTGCCAGCAGTTACGGGGGTAGCAATCAGCCCCAGCATTTT. Protein product: CASSYGGSNQPQHF.

This clonotype was found many times. V and J are TRBV5-4 and TRBJ2-4, with D possibly TRBD1 on 5 matching bases. With 2 bases removed from V and 0 bases from J, the gap between germline ends came to 12 bases. Germline V lookup: CDR1 SGHNT, CDR2 YYREEE (reference sequence). This CDR3 region has 16 residues. The CDR3 reads CASSLMTELAKNIQYF. In DNA form, the CDR3 reads TGTGCCAGCAGCTTAATGACAGAGTTAGCCAAAAACATTCAGTACTTC.

This clonotype was seen repeatedly, ten times or more. The chain has TRBV2 and TRBJ2-1; 8 bases agree with TRBD1. Germline CDR1 reads SNHLY; CDR2 reads FYNNEI. The CDR3 loop spans 13 amino acids. V shed 4 bases, J shed 7 bases, and the junction held 3 bases outside the gene matches. The CDR3, as DNA: TGTGCCAGCAGTGCGACAGGGGCTAATGAGCAGTTCTTC. Protein sequence: CASSATGANEQFF.

The chain recombines TRBV4-2 with TRBJ2-7; the match to TRBD2 covers 9 bases. V shed 4 bases, J shed 6 bases, and the junction held 10 bases outside the gene matches. Germline V gene data show CDR1 as LGHNA and CDR2 as YNFKEQ. This CDR3 has 15 residues. The CDR3 spells CASSPLGLAGREQYF. DNA for the CDR3: TGTGCCAGCAGCCCCTTAGGGCTAGCGGGACGCGAGCAGTACTTC.

V gene TRBV6-4 combines with J gene TRBJ2-7; D is possibly TRBD2 (6 bases). Per the germline V gene, CDR1 is MRHNA and CDR2 is SNTAGT. Trimming took 3 bases from V and 2 from J, leaving 14 bases between them. This CDR3 contains 15 residues. The CDR3: CASSERRGCTYEQYF. The CDR3 coding sequence is TGTGCCAGCAGTGAGAGGCGGGGTTGCACCTACGAGCAGTACTTC.

This clonotype turned up a few times. The chain carries TRBV4-3 and TRBJ2-1; 7 bases align to TRBD2. This CDR3 contains 19 residues. CDR1 is LGHNA, CDR2 YSLEER, per germline. After removal of 0 bases from V and 1 base from J, the junction contained 12 bases not matched to a gene. Here the CDR3 reads CASSQDFWASGRSYNEQFF. CDR3 DNA: TGCGCCAGCAGCCAAGATTTTTGGGCTAGCGGAAGGTCCTACAATGAGCAGTTCTTC.

This clonotype was counted at least ten times. V and J are TRBV12-3 or TRBV12-4 and TRBJ2-1; 11 nucleotides match TRBD1. The CDR3 is 16 residues long. V shed 4 bases, J shed 6 bases, and the junction held 8 bases outside the gene matches. CDR3 DNA: TGTGCCAGCAGTTCTACGGACAGGGGGCTTGCCAATGAGCAGTTCTTC. Its protein product is CASSSTDRGLANEQFF.

The CDR3 sequence: CSATGLAGVNEQFF. The CDR3 nucleotides read TGCAGTGCTACGGGACTAGCGGGAGTTAATGAGCAGTTCTTC. V usage is TRBV20-1 and J usage is TRBJ2-1, with TRBD2 matching over 14 bases. Germline CDR1 and CDR2: DFQATT and SNEGSKA (reference sequence). The CDR3 extends over 14 amino acids. Trimming cost V 4 bases and J 7 bases; bases outside gene matches: 3.

This clonotype was seen a few times. The chain employs TRBV24-1 and TRBJ2-7, with D possibly being TRBD1 or TRBD2 (5 bases each). The germline V gene encodes CDR1 KGHDR and CDR2 SFDVKD. Trimming removed 0 bases at V and 6 bases at J, with 8 bases between. This CDR3 spans 13 amino acids. CDR3 DNA sequence: TGTGCCACCAGTGATTTGGGGGGAACCGAGCAGTACTTC. Translating it yields CATSDLGGTEQYF.

In this sample, this clonotype turned up a few times. V and J are TRBV19 and TRBJ2-3; 7 bases map to TRBD2. The CDR3 runs to 12 residues. Per the germline V gene, CDR1 is LNHDA and CDR2 is SQIVND (reference sequence). V lost 5 bases to trimming and J lost 5 bases; unmatched junction nucleotides: 1. As DNA, the CDR3 is TGTGCCAGTAGTGGGACTATAGATACGCAGTATTTT. Its translation: CASSGTIDTQYF.

The chain employs TRBV5-4 and TRBJ1-2; no clear D gene. This CDR3 contains 15 residues. The ends were cut back, 4 bases at V and 3 bases at J, with 16 bases in the middle. CDR1 is SGHNT, CDR2 YYREEE, per germline (reference sequence). CDR3 sequence: CASSHPGKADYGYTF. For the CDR3, the DNA is TGTGCCAGCAGCCACCCCGGGAAAGCAGACTATGGCTACACCTTC.

This clonotype came up a few times. V usage is TRBV15 and J usage is TRBJ2-1; D possibly corresponds to TRBD2 (5 bases). This CDR3 is 14 amino acids long. In germline, CDR1 is LNHNV, CDR2 YYDKDF (reference sequence). Trimming removed 1 base from V and 6 bases from J, with 10 bases in between. CDR3 in amino acids: CATSRGSGGNEQFF. The CDR3 region has the DNA TGTGCCACCAGCAGAGGGAGCGGAGGCAATGAGCAGTTCTTC.

The genes are TRBV4-3 and TRBJ2-3; D not resolved. The CDR3 covers 14 residues. The germline gives CDR1 LGHNA, CDR2 YSLEER. The ends were cut back, 1 base at V and 5 bases at J, with 10 bases in the middle. The CDR3 is CASSQVKSGDTQYF. The DNA of the CDR3 is TGCGCCAGCAGCCAAGTGAAAAGTGGAGATACGCAGTATTTT.

This clonotype was picked up a small number of times. The chain employs TRBV12-3 or TRBV12-4 and TRBJ2-2; D possibly corresponds to TRBD2 (6 bases). CDR3 length: 14 residues. Trimming removed 8 bases at V and 3 bases at J, with 13 bases between. The CDR3, as DNA: TGTGCCAGCTCCGTGGTAGCGGACACCGGGGAGCTGTTTTTT. It specifies CASSVVADTGELFF.

V and J are TRBV12-3 or TRBV12-4 and TRBJ2-7; no clear D gene. V was trimmed by 3 bases and J by 2 bases, leaving 8 bases between them. This CDR3 contains 13 residues. The CDR3 sequence is CASSLGLPYEQYF. The CDR3 DNA reads TGTGCCAGCAGTTTGGGCCTACCCTACGAGCAGTACTTC.

This clonotype has a handful of counts. The V gene is TRBV9, the J gene TRBJ2-1; possibly TRBD1 or TRBD2 for D (5 bases each). Trimming took off 4 bases at V and 2 bases at J, with 7 bases between the two ends. Germline-derived CDR1 and CDR2 are SGDLS and YYNGEE. The CDR3 extends over 13 amino acids. CDR3: CASSRGAYNEQFF. Written as DNA, the CDR3 is TGTGCCAGCAGCAGAGGGGCCTACAATGAGCAGTTCTTC. Drawing the rest from reference TRBV9 and TRBJ2-1, the complete variable domain is DSGVTQTPKHLITATGQRVTLRCSPRSGDLSVYWYQQSLDQGLQFLIQYYNGEERAKGNILERFSAQQFPDLHSELNLSSLELGDSALYFCASSRGAYNEQFFGPGTRLTVL.

This clonotype was found a few times. This chain connects TRBV27 to TRBJ2-1, with D hard to call. The V end was cut by 3 bases, the J end by 1 base, with 7 bases between. The CDR3 runs to 14 residues. Germline loops: CDR1 MNHEY, CDR2 SMNVEV (reference sequence). CDR3 DNA sequence: TGTGCCAGCAGTTTGCAGCTTTCCTACAATGAGCAGTTCTTC. Its protein product is CASSLQLSYNEQFF.

This clonotype was counted only a few times. The chain has TRBV12-3 or TRBV12-4 and TRBJ2-7; 12 bases are a match to TRBD2. This CDR3 is 13 amino acids long. V was clipped by 1 base and J by 11 bases; unmatched bases: 3. CDR3: CASSLGRLAGEYF. The DNA of the CDR3 is TGTGCCAGCAGTTTAGGAAGACTAGCGGGAGAGTACTTC.

The rearrangement uses TRBV27 and TRBJ2-5; TRBD2 might be the D (6 bases). Germline CDR1 is MNHEY and CDR2 is SMNVEV (reference sequence). V was pared by 5 bases and J by 4 bases, with 17 bases between. The CDR3 loop spans 15 amino acids. The CDR3 here is CASSGSGGLGETQYF. The CDR3 bases are TGTGCCAGCAGTGGTAGCGGAGGGCTCGGAGAGACCCAGTACTTC.

The genes are TRBV7-2 and TRBJ2-7; 9 bases line up with TRBD1. The CDR3 has 14 residues. The V segment lost 4 bases and the J segment 5 bases; nucleotides outside the gene matches: 6. Looked up from germline, CDR1 is SGHTA and CDR2 is FQGNSA. In DNA, the CDR3 is TGTGCCAGCAGCTCATGGACAGGGGAAGACGAGCAGTACTTC. Translation gives CASSSWTGEDEQYF.

The DNA of the CDR3 is TGTGCCAGCAGCCAAGATGGTCTTCCGTACACCGGGGAGCTGTTTTTT. Its translation: CASSQDGLPYTGELFF. This sequence joins TRBV3-1 and TRBJ2-2; D gene uncertain. The CDR3 sequence is 16 residues long. V was shortened by 0 bases and J by 3 bases, with 11 bases between the two germline ends. Germline V gives CDR1 LGHDT, CDR2 YNNKEL (reference sequence). Filled out from reference TRBV3-1 and TRBJ2-2, the complete variable domain reads DTAVSQTPKYLVTQMGNDKSIKCEQNLGHDTMYWYKQDSKKFLKIMFSYNNKELIINETVPNRFSPKSPDKAHLNLHINSLELGDSAVYFCASSQDGLPYTGELFFGEGSRLTVL.

This clonotype was observed a few times. The V and J genes are TRBV6-5 and TRBJ2-7; 9 positions agree with TRBD1. Germline-derived CDR1 and CDR2 are MNHEY and SVGAGI. V lost 2 bases to trimming and J lost 3 bases; unmatched junction nucleotides: 2. This CDR3 has 14 residues. The CDR3 is CASSYGTGNYEQYF. CDR3 bases: TGTGCCAGCAGTTACGGGACAGGGAACTACGAGCAGTACTTC.

The V gene is TRBV4-1, the J gene TRBJ1-2, with D perhaps TRBD1 (5 bases). CDR3 length equals 15 residues. Germline V gene lookup returns CDR1 MGHRA and CDR2 YSYEKL. Trimming cost V 6 bases and J 3 bases, with 17 bases left between them. The CDR3 DNA follows: TGCGCCAGCAGACTTGGGGCAGGAGAATACTATGGCTACACCTTC. As protein: CASRLGAGEYYGYTF.